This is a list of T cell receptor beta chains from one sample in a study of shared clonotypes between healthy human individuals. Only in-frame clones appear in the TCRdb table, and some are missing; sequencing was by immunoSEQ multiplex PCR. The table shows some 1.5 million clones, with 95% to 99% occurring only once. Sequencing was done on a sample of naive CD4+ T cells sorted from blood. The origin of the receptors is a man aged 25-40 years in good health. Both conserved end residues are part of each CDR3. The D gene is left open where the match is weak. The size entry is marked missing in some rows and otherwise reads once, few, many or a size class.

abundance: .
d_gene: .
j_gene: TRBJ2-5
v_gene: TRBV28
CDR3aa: CASSSFQETQYF
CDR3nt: TGTGCCAGCAGTTCCTTTCAAGAGACCCAGTACTTC

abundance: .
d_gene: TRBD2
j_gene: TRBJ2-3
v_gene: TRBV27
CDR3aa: CASSLYGTSGRARWRTDTQYF
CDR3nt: TGTGCCAGCAGTTTGTATGGTACTAGCGGGAGGGCCAGGTGGAGGACAGATACGCAGTATTTT

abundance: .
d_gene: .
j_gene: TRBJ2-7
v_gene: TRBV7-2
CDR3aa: CASSFSTSSYEQYF
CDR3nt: TGTGCCAGCAGCTTTTCAACTAGTTCCTACGAGCAGTACTTC

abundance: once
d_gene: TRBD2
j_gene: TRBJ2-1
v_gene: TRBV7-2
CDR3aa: CASRNVTSNYNEQFF
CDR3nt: TGTGCCAGCAGAAATGTGACTAGCAACTACAATGAGCAGTTCTTC

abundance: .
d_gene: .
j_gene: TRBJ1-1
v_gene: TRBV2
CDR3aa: CASTTFDTYNTEAFF
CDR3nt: TGTGCCAGCACCACATTTGATACATATAACACTGAAGCTTTCTTT

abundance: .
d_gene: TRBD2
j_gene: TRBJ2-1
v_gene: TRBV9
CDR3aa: CASAGVAGAYNEQFF
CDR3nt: TGTGCCAGCGCGGGAGTAGCGGGAGCCTACAATGAGCAGTTCTTC

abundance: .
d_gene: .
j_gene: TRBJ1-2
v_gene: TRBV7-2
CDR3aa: CASSLKGVSYGYTF
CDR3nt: TGTGCCAGCAGCTTAAAGGGGGTTTCCTATGGCTACACCTTC

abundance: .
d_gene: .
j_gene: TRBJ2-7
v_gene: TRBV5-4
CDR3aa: CASSSWVTREQYF
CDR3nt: TGTGCCAGCAGCTCCTGGGTTACTCGCGAGCAGTACTTC

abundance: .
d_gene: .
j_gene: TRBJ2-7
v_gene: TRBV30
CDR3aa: CAWSVPRQVTYEQYF
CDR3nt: TGTGCCTGGAGTGTACCTAGACAGGTGACCTACGAGCAGTACTTC

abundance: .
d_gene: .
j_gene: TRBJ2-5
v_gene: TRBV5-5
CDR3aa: CASSLARLGRETQYF
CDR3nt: TGTGCCAGCAGCTTGGCCAGGTTAGGGCGAGAGACCCAGTACTTC

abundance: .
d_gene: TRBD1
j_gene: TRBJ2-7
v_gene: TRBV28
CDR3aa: CASRKDRVRSYEQYF
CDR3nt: TGTGCCAGCAGGAAAGACAGGGTGAGGTCCTACGAGCAGTACTTC

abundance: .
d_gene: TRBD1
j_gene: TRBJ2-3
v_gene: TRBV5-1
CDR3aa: CASSTGTGISFKDTQYF
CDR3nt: TGCGCCAGCAGCACAGGGACAGGGATTAGCTTCAAGGATACGCAGTATTTT

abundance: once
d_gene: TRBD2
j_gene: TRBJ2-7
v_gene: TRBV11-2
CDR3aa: CASRKPGLAGKGSYEQYF
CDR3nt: TGTGCCAGCAGGAAGCCGGGACTAGCGGGAAAAGGGAGTTACGAGCAGTACTTC

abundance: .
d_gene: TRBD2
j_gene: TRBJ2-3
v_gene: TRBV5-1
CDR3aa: CASTRLAGTDTQYF
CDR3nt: TGCGCCAGCACCCGACTAGCGGGGACAGATACGCAGTATTTT

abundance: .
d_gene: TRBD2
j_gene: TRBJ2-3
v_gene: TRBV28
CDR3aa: CASSQTSGSRTDTQYF
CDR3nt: TGTGCCAGCAGCCAGACTAGCGGCTCCCGCACAGATACGCAGTATTTT

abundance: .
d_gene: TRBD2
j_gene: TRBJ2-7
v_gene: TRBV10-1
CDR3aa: CASSPTSGGPYEQYF
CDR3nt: TGCGCCAGCAGTCCTACTAGCGGGGGGCCCTACGAGCAGTACTTC

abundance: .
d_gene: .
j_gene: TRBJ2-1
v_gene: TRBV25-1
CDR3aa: CASSWTGSYMNEQFF
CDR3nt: TGTGCCAGCAGTTGGACTGGGTCTTACATGAATGAGCAGTTCTTC

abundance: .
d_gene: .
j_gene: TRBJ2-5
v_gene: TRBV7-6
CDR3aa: CASSKIQETQYF
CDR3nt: TGTGCCAGCAGCAAAATTCAAGAGACCCAGTACTTC

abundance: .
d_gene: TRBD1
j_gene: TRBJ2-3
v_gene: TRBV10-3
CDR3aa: CAMRTGGRGGPDTQYF
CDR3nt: TGTGCCATGAGGACAGGGGGCCGTGGCGGCCCAGATACGCAGTATTTT

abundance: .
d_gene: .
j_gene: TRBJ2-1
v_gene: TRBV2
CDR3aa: CASLPGLGINEQFF
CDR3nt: TGTGCCAGCCTGCCGGGATTAGGGATCAATGAGCAGTTCTTC

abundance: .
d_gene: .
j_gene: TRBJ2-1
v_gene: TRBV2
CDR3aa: CASRDDNEQFF
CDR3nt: TGTGCCAGCAGGGATGACAATGAGCAGTTCTTC

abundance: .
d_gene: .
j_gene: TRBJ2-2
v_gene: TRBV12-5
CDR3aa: CASGLVPVLQGPNTGELFF
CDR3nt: TGTGCTAGTGGTTTGGTCCCGGTGCTCCAGGGACCTAACACCGGGGAGCTGTTTTTT

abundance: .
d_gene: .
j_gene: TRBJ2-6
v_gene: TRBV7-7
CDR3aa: CASSSNPGANVLTF
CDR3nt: TGTGCTAGCAGTTCTAACCCTGGGGCCAACGTTCTGACTTTC

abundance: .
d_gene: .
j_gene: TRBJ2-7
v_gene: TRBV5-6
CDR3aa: CASSYGLGQYF
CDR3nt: TGTGCCAGCAGCTATGGGTTGGGGCAGTACTTC

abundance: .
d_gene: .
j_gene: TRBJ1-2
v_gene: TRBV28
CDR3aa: CASSFRPGSSNYGYTF
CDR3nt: TGTGCCAGCAGTTTTCGGCCCGGGAGTTCTAACTATGGCTACACCTTC

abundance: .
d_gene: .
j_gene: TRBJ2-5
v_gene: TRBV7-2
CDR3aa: CASGLAPWGSQYF
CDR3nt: TGTGCAAGCGGTCTAGCACCCTGGGGGTCCCAGTACTTC

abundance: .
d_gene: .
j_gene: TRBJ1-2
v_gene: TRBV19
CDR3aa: CASSGLRGGSDGYTF
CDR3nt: TGTGCCAGTAGTGGCTTAAGGGGCGGCTCGGATGGCTACACCTTC

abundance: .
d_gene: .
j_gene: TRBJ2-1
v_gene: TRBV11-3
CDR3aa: CASSSGALNEQFF
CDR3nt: TGTGCCAGCAGCTCCGGGGCGTTGAATGAGCAGTTCTTC

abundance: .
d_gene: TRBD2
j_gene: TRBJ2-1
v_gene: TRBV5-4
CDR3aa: CASSPLVAGVTYEQFF
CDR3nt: TGTGCCAGCAGCCCCCTTGTAGCGGGGGTGACTTATGAGCAGTTCTTC

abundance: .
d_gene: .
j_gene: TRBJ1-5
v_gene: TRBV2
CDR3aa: CASSVRGAGNQPQHF
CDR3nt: TGTGCCAGCAGTGTGCGAGGGGCGGGCAATCAGCCCCAGCATTTT

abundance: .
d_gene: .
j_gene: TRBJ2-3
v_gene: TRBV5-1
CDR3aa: CASSHSDLRTDTQYF
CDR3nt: TGCGCCAGCAGCCACTCGGACCTACGCACAGATACGCAGTATTTT

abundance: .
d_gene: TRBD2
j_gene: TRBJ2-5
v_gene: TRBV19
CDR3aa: CASKLAGLKETQYF
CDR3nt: TGTGCCAGTAAACTAGCGGGACTGAAAGAGACCCAGTACTTC

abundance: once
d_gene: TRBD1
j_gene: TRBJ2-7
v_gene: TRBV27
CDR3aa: CASSLWKDRVHEQYF
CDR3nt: TGTGCCAGCAGTTTATGGAAGGACAGGGTCCACGAGCAGTACTTC

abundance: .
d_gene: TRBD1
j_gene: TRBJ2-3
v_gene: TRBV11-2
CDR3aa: CASSLGGQGNRGTQYF
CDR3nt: TGTGCCAGCAGCTTAGGGGGACAGGGGAATAGGGGTACGCAGTATTTT

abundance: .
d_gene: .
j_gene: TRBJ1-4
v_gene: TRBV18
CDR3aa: CASSPGGEKLFF
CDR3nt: TGTGCCAGCTCACCGGGGGGTGAAAAACTGTTTTTT

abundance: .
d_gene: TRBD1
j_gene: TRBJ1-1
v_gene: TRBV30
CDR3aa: CAWSEKRQGLMNTEAFF
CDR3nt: TGTGCCTGGAGTGAGAAGAGACAGGGTCTCATGAACACTGAAGCTTTCTTT

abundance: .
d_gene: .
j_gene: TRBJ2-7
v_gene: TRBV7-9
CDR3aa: CARGLATDYEQYF
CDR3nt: TGTGCCAGGGGACTGGCGACAGACTACGAGCAGTACTTC

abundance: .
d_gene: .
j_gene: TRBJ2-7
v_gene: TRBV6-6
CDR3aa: CASSRDQSYEQYF
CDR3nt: TGTGCCAGCAGTCGCGACCAATCCTACGAGCAGTACTTC

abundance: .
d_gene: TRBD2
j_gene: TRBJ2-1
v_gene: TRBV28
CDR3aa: CASRGTSAFYNEQFF
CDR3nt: TGTGCCAGCAGAGGGACTAGCGCTTTCTACAATGAGCAGTTCTTC

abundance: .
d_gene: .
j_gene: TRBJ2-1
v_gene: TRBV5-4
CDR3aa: CASARPGAGSYNEQFF
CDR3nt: TGTGCCAGCGCCCGACCGGGGGCGGGCTCCTACAATGAGCAGTTCTTC

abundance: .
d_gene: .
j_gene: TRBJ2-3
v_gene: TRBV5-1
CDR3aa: CASSLALADTQYF
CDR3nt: TGCGCCAGCAGCTTGGCCCTAGCGGATACGCAGTATTTT

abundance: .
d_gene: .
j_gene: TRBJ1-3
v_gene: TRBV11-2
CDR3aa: CASSPGGDGDTIYF
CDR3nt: TGTGCCAGCAGCCCGGGAGGCGATGGTGACACCATATATTTT

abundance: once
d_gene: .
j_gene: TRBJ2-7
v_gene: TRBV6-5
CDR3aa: CASSQGSYEQYF
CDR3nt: TGTGCCAGCAGTCAGGGATCCTACGAGCAGTACTTC

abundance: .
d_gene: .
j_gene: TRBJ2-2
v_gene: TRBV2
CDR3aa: CASSVDITGELFF
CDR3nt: TGTGCCAGCAGTGTGGACATCACCGGGGAGCTGTTTTTT

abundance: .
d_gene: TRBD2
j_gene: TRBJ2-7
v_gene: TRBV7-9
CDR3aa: CASSVSGTTLDEQYF
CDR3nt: TGTGCCAGCAGCGTGTCCGGGACTACCCTGGACGAGCAGTACTTC

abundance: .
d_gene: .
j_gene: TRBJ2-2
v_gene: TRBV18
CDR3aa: CASSPLDDNTGELFF
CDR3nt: TGTGCCAGCTCACCATTAGACGATAACACCGGGGAGCTGTTTTTT

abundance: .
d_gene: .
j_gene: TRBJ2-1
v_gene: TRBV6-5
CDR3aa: CASTPGPLGDNEQFF
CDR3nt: TGTGCCAGCACCCCCGGGCCCCTCGGCGACAATGAGCAGTTCTTC

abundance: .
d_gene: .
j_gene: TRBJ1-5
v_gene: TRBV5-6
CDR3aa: CASSFFDGDQPQHF
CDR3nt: TGTGCCAGCAGCTTTTTCGACGGCGATCAGCCCCAGCATTTT

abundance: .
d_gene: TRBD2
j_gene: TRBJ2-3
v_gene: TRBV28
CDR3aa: CASQGGITDTQYF
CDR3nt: TGTGCCAGCCAGGGAGGGATCACAGATACGCAGTATTTT

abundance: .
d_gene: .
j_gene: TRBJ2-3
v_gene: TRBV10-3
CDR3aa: CAISGDLTKRDTQYF
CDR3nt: TGTGCCATCAGCGGGGACCTTACGAAGAGAGATACGCAGTATTTT

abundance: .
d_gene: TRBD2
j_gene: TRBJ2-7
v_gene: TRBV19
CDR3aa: CASSKTSGSYEQYF
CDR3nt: TGTGCCAGTAGTAAGACTAGCGGCTCCTACGAGCAGTACTTC

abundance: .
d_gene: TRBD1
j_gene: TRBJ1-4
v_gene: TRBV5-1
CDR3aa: CASRTGSANEKLFF
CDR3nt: TGCGCCAGCAGGACAGGGTCCGCTAATGAAAAACTGTTTTTT